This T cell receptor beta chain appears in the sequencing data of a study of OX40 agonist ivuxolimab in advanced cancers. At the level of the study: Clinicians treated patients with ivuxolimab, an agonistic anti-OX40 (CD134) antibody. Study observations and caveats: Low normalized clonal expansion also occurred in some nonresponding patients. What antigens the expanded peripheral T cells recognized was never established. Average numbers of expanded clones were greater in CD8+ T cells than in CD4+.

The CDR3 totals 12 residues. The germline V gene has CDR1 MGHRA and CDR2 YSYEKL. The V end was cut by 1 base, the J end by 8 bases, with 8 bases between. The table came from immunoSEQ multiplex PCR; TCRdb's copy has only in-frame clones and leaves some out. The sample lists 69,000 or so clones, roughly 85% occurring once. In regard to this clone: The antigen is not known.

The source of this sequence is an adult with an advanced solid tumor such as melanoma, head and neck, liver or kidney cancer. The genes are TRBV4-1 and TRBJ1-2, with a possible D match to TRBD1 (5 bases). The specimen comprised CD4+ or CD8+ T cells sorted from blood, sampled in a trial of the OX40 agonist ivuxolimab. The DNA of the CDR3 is TGCGCCAGCAGCCAAGTGGGGACGGGCTACACCTTC. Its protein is CASSQVGTGYTF.